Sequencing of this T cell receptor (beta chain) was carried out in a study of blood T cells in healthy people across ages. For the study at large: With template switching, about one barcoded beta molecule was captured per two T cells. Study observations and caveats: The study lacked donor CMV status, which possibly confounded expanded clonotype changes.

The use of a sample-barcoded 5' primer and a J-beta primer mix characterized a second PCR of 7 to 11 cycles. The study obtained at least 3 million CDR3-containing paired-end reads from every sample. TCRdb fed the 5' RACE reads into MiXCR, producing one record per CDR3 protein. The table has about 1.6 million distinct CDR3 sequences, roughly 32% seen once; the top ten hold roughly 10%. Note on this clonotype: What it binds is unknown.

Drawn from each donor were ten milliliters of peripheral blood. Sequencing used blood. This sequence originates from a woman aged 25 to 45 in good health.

The CDR3 region has the DNA TGTGCCAGCAGTGAAGAGACTTATTCCTACAATGAGCAGTTCTTC. Its translation: CASSEETYSYNEQFF. This chain uses TRBV2 with TRBJ2-1; no clear D gene. Germline values: CDR1 SNHLY, CDR2 FYNNEI. CDR3 length: 15 residues. Trimming shortened V by 1 base and J by 1 base, and 8 bases separated the two germline ends. Variable domain in full (rest from reference TRBV2 and TRBJ2-1): EPEVTQTPSHQVTQMGQEVILRCVPISNHLYFYWYRQILGQKVEFLVSFYNNEISEKSEIFDDQFSVERPDGSNFTLKIRSTKLEDSAMYFCASSEETYSYNEQFFGPGTRLTVL.